The 10 T cell receptor beta chains below come from one sample, sequenced in a study of long-term antiretroviral therapy in people with HIV (dated by TCRdb to between 2022 and 2023). Sequencing of the TRB variable region was done with the immunoSEQ hsTCRB v3.0 assay at survey level resolution. TCRdb took this table from immuneACCESS and kept in-frame rearrangements with V and J called. Such tables lack part of the clones; where checked against another copy, unresolved V genes explain under half of the gap, and the rest is unexplained. This sample comprises 21,000 or so clones, over 75% of them detected only once. The ten top clones hold roughly 3.1% of the sample. The sample was unsorted PBMCs, taken approximately 2.6 years after starting antiretroviral therapy. Receptor source: a woman in her fifties or sixties with HIV.

The chain recombines TRBV28 with TRBJ1-5; TRBD1 aligns across 7 bases. This CDR3 contains 15 residues. J lost 2 bases, V lost 7 bases, and 8 bases had no gene match. CDR1 and CDR2 (germline): MDHEN, SYDVKM. The chain's CDR3 is CASNLDRVGNQPQHF. The CDR3 nucleotides read TGTGCCAGCAACCTAGACAGGGTGGGCAATCAGCCCCAGCATTTT.

V and J are TRBV5-1 and TRBJ2-5; D remains unclear. Germline V gives CDR1 SGHRS, CDR2 YFSETQ. The CDR3 runs to 13 residues. V lost 3 bases and J 5 bases, leaving 11 bases between the germline ends. CDR3 loop: CASSSAPQETQYF. CDR3 nucleotide sequence: TGCGCCAGCAGCTCCGCCCCCCAGGAGACCCAGTACTTC.

The CDR3 sequence is CASRDNYEQYF. As DNA, the CDR3 is TGTGCCAGCAGGGACAACTACGAGCAGTACTTC. V is TRBV28 and J is TRBJ2-7, with D possibly matching TRBD1 (5 bases). V dropped 6 bases and J dropped 3 bases, with 6 bases sitting between them. The CDR3 runs to 11 residues. CDR1 and CDR2 from the germline V gene are MDHEN and SYDVKM. The variable domain in full, completed from reference TRBV28 and TRBJ2-7, reads DVKVTQSSRYLVKRTGEKVFLECVQDMDHENMFWYRQDPGLGLRLIYFSYDVKMKEKGDIPEGYSVSREKKERFSLILESASTNQTSMYLCASRDNYEQYFGPGTRLTVT.

The genes are TRBV6-6 and TRBJ2-4, with D maybe TRBD1 (8 bases). The CDR3 sequence is 14 residues long. Germline values: CDR1 MNHNY, CDR2 SVGAGI (reference sequence). V was trimmed by 0 bases and J by 8 bases, leaving 11 bases between them. This CDR3 is CASSYSTGGDIQYF. CDR3 coding DNA: TGTGCCAGCAGTTACTCCACAGGGGGGGACATTCAGTACTTC.

The V gene is TRBV4-2, the J gene TRBJ2-1; tentatively, D is TRBD1 or TRBD2 (5 bases each). V was trimmed by 1 base and J by 4 bases, leaving 8 bases between them. The CDR3 extends over 14 amino acids. Germline-derived CDR1 and CDR2 are LGHNA and YNFKEQ. The CDR3 sequence is CASSQGDGYNEQFF. The CDR3, as DNA: TGTGCCAGCAGCCAAGGGGACGGTTACAATGAGCAGTTCTTC.

The V gene is TRBV27, the J gene TRBJ1-4; 7 bases fit TRBD1. CDR3 length: 15 amino acids. CDR1 is MNHEY, CDR2 SMNVEV, per germline (reference sequence). The ends lost 6 bases at V and 7 bases at J; junction bases unmatched: 11. This CDR3 is CASSPQTGQLEKLFF. DNA for the CDR3: TGTGCCAGCAGCCCACAGACAGGGCAACTTGAAAAACTGTTTTTT.

The chain uses TRBV4-2 and TRBJ2-7, with TRBD2 matching 8 bases. Germline V gives CDR1 LGHNA, CDR2 YNFKEQ. This CDR3 is 16 amino acids long. V shed 3 bases, J shed 1 base, and the junction held 8 bases outside the gene matches. The CDR3 DNA follows: TGTGCCAGCAGCCAGGTAGCGGGAATGGATTCCTACGAGCAGTACTTC. It is translated as CASSQVAGMDSYEQYF.

The CDR3 here is CASSIVVAYEQYF. DNA of the CDR3: TGTGCCAGTAGTATTGTGGTTGCCTACGAGCAGTACTTC. V and J are TRBV19 and TRBJ2-7, with no clear D. CDR1 and CDR2 (germline): LNHDA, SQIVND (reference sequence). V lost 3 bases and J 2 bases, leaving 8 bases between the germline ends. The CDR3 is made up of 13 amino acids.

The chain employs TRBV27 and TRBJ2-2; 8 bases map to TRBD2. The CDR3 covers 17 residues. In germline, CDR1 is MNHEY, CDR2 SMNVEV (reference sequence). With 5 bases clipped from V and 2 bases from J, the junction kept 10 bases outside the gene matches. This CDR3 reads CASSPHPLAVNTGELFF. CDR3 bases: TGTGCCAGCAGTCCACACCCACTAGCGGTAAACACCGGGGAGCTGTTTTTT.

The chain couples TRBV6-1 to TRBJ2-7, with 7 nucleotides matching TRBD2. J lost 0 bases, V lost 3 bases, and 5 bases had no gene match. Germline-derived CDR1 and CDR2 are MNHNS and SASEGT. The length of the CDR3 is 15 residues. The CDR3 spells CASSDLAENSYEQYF. The CDR3, as DNA: TGTGCCAGCAGTGATCTAGCGGAAAACTCCTACGAGCAGTACTTC.